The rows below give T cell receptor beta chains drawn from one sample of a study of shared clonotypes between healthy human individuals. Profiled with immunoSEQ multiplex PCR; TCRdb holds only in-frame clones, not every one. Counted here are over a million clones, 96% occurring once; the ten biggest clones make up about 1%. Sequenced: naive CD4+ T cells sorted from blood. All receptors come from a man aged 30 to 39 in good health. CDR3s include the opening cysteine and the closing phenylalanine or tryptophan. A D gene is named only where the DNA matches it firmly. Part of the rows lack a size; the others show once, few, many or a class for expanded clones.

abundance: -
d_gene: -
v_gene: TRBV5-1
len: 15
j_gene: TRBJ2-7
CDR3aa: CASSLLGLGSYEQYF
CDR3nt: TGCGCCAGCAGCTTGTTGGGGTTGGGGTCCTACGAGCAGTACTTC

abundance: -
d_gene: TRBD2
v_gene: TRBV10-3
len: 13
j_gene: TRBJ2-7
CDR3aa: CATAGGQTYEQYF
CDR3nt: TGTGCCACAGCGGGAGGCCAGACCTACGAGCAGTACTTC

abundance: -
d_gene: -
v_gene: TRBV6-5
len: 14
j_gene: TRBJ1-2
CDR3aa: CASSYSIDLYGYTF
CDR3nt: TGTGCCAGCAGTTACTCGATTGACCTCTATGGCTACACCTTC

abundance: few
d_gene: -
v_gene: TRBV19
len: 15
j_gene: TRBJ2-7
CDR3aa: CASGRFGGTAREQYF
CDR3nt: TGTGCCAGTGGTCGTTTCGGAGGGACAGCCCGGGAGCAGTACTTC

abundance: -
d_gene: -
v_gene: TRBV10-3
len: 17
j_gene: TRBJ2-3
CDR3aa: CAISQSVSGTWGDTQYF
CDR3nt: TGTGCCATCAGTCAGAGCGTTTCCGGGACTTGGGGAGATACGCAGTATTTT

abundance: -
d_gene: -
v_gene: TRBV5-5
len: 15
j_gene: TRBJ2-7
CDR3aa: CASSLGPDLSYEQYF
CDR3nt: TGTGCCAGCAGCTTAGGGCCAGACTTATCCTACGAGCAGTACTTC

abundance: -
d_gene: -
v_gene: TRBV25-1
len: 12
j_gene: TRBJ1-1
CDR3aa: CASSENLGAHQF
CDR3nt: TGTGCCAGCAGTGAAAATCTGGGGGCTCACCAGTTT

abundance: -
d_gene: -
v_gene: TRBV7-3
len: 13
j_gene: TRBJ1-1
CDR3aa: CASSLMRDTEAFF
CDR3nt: TGTGCCAGCAGCTTAATGAGGGACACTGAAGCTTTCTTT

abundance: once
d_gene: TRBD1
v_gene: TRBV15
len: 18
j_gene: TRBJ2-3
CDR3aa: CATSRDSPGQGAADTQYF
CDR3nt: TGTGCCACCAGCAGAGATAGCCCGGGGCAGGGGGCAGCAGATACGCAGTATTTT

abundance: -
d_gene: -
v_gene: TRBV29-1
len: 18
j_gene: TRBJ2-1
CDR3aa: CSVGGQGKGLERRNEQFF
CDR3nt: TGCAGCGTTGGGGGCCAGGGGAAGGGCCTGGAGCGGCGCAATGAGCAGTTCTTC

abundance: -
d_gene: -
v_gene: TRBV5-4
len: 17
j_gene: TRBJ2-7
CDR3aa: CASSLDLRWGVAYEQYF
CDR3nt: TGTGCCAGCAGCTTGGACTTACGTTGGGGAGTGGCCTACGAGCAGTACTTC